These 13 T cell receptor beta chains share one sample of origin, sequenced in a study of CD4 T cells in relation to SARS-CoV-2 and coronaviruses. TCRdb's copy holds only in-frame clones and misses some; the assay was immunoSEQ multiplex PCR. Seen here are some 19,000 clones, under 80% observed once, and the top ten hold approximately 16%. CD4+ T cells from unexposed donors were obtained before the COVID-19 pandemic (2011-2018). Isolation of CD4+ T cells took place after approximately 11 days in culture. Antigen specificity for these receptors is unknown. The specimen sequenced was CD4+ T cells from PBMCs, cultured in vitro. Source of these receptors: a human donor in good health.

This chain uses TRBV18 with TRBJ1-1, with D possibly matching TRBD1 (6 bases). This CDR3 region has 16 residues. Germline CDR1 reads KGHSH; CDR2 reads LQKENI. V shed 3 bases and J shed 5 bases, with 19 bases lying between them. CDR3 in amino acids: CASSPYRDSGRTEAFF. The CDR3 nucleotides are TGTGCCAGCTCACCCTACAGGGACTCAGGCCGGACTGAAGCTTTCTTT.

This CDR3 reads CASSQDRRSDGYTF. CDR3 DNA: TGCGCCAGCAGCCAAGATCGCAGGTCGGATGGCTACACCTTC. The chain recombines TRBV4-1 with TRBJ1-2; D ambiguous. Trimming removed 0 bases at V and 6 bases at J, with 11 bases between. This CDR3 has 14 residues. The germline V gene encodes CDR1 MGHRA and CDR2 YSYEKL.

The J gene is TRBJ2-7, the V gene TRBV20-1; TRBD1 matches at 7 bases. CDR3 length: 13 amino acids. Germline loops: CDR1 DFQATT, CDR2 SNEGSKA (reference sequence). J was trimmed by 7 bases and V by 3 bases; bases with no gene match: 9. CDR3 nucleotide sequence: TGCAGTGCTAGTCCTAGGGGGCTAGGGGAGCAGTACTTC. This codes for CSASPRGLGEQYF.

The chain uses TRBV5-5 and TRBJ2-7; 14 bases match TRBD2. V was pared by 4 bases and J by 0 bases, with 12 bases of the junction left unmatched. This CDR3 contains 19 residues. Germline values: CDR1 SGHKS, CDR2 YYEKEE (reference sequence). CDR3 in DNA: TGTGCCAGCAGCAAAGGACTAGCGGGAGGCCGAAATAGCTCCTACGAGCAGTACTTC. It is translated as CASSKGLAGGRNSSYEQYF.

The chain joins TRBV29-1 to TRBJ2-2, with TRBD2 as a possible D gene (6 bases). V was cut by 7 bases and J by 7 bases, with 19 bases left in between. The CDR3 loop spans 14 amino acids. Germline V gene sequence: CDR1 SQVTM, CDR2 ANQGSEA. The CDR3 loop is CSAQKRDFIGELFF. CDR3 DNA: TGCAGCGCCCAAAAGAGGGACTTCATCGGGGAGCTGTTTTTT.

The genes are TRBV27 and TRBJ1-4; D call uncertain. The V end was cut by 5 bases, the J end by 4 bases, with 8 bases between. Germline CDR1 is MNHEY and CDR2 is SMNVEV (reference sequence). The CDR3 covers 13 residues. CDR3 DNA sequence: TGTGCCAGCAGTGGATTACTTAATGAAAAACTGTTTTTT. It is translated as CASSGLLNEKLFF.

The chain combines TRBV6-2 or TRBV6-3 with TRBJ2-1, with 10 bases identical to TRBD2. V shed 4 bases and J 5 bases; nucleotides not matched to a gene: 8. CDR1 MNHEY and CDR2 SVGEGT come from the germline V gene. This CDR3 has 16 amino acids. CDR3 residues: CASSSPGTSVHNEQFF. CDR3 nucleotides: TGTGCCAGCAGTTCACCCGGGACTAGCGTACACAATGAGCAGTTCTTC.

The chain couples TRBV5-1 to TRBJ2-3; 8 bases are shared with TRBD1. J lost 2 bases, V lost 3 bases, and 5 bases had no gene match. Germline CDR1 and CDR2: SGHRS and YFSETQ. The CDR3 extends over 15 amino acids. The CDR3 spells CASSYDRGNTDTQYF. The CDR3 DNA reads as TGCGCCAGCAGCTACGACAGGGGTAACACAGATACGCAGTATTTT.

The chain joins TRBV9 to TRBJ2-6, with D tentatively TRBD1 (5 bases). Trimming stripped 2 bases from V and 1 base from J, with 19 bases between. This CDR3 is 19 amino acids long. Germline V gene lookup returns CDR1 SGDLS and CDR2 YYNGEE. The CDR3 spells CASSVGLTDTFSGANVLTF. CDR3 nucleotides: TGTGCCAGCAGCGTTGGTCTTACGGACACCTTTTCTGGGGCCAACGTCCTGACTTTC.

The chain combines TRBV6-6 with TRBJ1-2; no clear D. V lost 4 bases, J lost 8 bases, and 14 bases lay in between. Germline V gene data show CDR1 as MNHNY and CDR2 as SVGAGI (reference sequence). The CDR3 is 13 amino acids. This CDR3 reads CASSSSLSGGYTF. CDR3 DNA: TGTGCCAGCAGTTCGTCTCTTTCGGGGGGCTACACCTTC.

V usage is TRBV5-1 and J usage is TRBJ2-3, with 9 bases matching TRBD2. Germline loops: CDR1 SGHRS, CDR2 YFSETQ. The CDR3 length is 16 residues. V was clipped by 0 bases and J by 5 bases; unmatched bases: 7. CDR3 bases: TGCGCCAGCAGCTTGGTTGCGGGAGGGCCTGTAGATACGCAGTATTTT. Protein sequence: CASSLVAGGPVDTQYF.

The genes are TRBV7-2 and TRBJ2-6; no clear D gene. V lost 5 bases to trimming and J lost 0 bases, with 8 bases between them. The CDR3 has 15 residues. Germline-derived CDR1 and CDR2 are SGHTA and FQGNSA. This chain's CDR3 is CASSPSTSGANVLTF. The CDR3 nucleotides are TGTGCCAGCAGCCCCTCGACCTCTGGGGCCAACGTCCTGACTTTC.

The chain uses TRBV30 and TRBJ1-2; 7 nucleotides match TRBD1. The CDR3 totals 12 residues. Germline V gene sequence: CDR1 GTSNPN, CDR2 SVGIG (reference sequence). V was clipped by 3 bases and J by 4 bases; unmatched bases: 2. The chain's CDR3 is CAWSAGGYGYTF. CDR3 DNA: TGTGCCTGGAGCGCAGGGGGCTATGGCTACACCTTC.